This T cell receptor beta chain was identified in a study of blood T cell repertoires in COVID-19. CDR3 size: 14 residues. Per the germline V gene, CDR1 is SGDLS and CDR2 is YYNGEE. Trimming took off 4 bases at V and 10 bases at J, with 21 bases between the two ends. Methods used by the authors: Counts of nucleated cells, estimated from reference gene primer amplification, were obtained. Sequencing used immunoSEQ multiplex PCR; TCRdb keeps in-frame clones, though not all of them. The D gene and trimming were derived from the DNA, and the V and J assignments and clone size from that table. The profile covers some 100,000 clones, with 88% appearing a single time and roughly 2.1% taken by the ten largest.

The chain couples TRBV9 to TRBJ2-7; D gene uncertain. The sample taken for sequencing was peripheral blood. The TCR was taken from a middle-aged man with COVID-19, enrolled during active disease. The CDR3 loop reads CASSSPLETGRQYF. CDR3 in DNA: TGTGCCAGCAGCTCCCCTCTGGAAACGGGTCGTCAGTACTTC. Full variable domain (rest looked up from reference TRBV9 and TRBJ2-7): DSGVTQTPKHLITATGQRVTLRCSPRSGDLSVYWYQQSLDQGLQFLIQYYNGEERAKGNILERFSAQQFPDLHSELNLSSLELGDSALYFCASSSPLETGRQYFGPGTRLTVT.